Described below is a single T cell receptor (beta chain) sequence and its context. It has no known antigen specificity. Base quality data are lacking; no much larger clone is found one base away. Reading from cysteine to phenylalanine, the CDR3 counts 16 amino acids. The retained sequence is limited to the CDR3, 48 bases, with the frame set at the first base. V is shortened by 0 bases, J by 0 bases, and the region joining them spans 10 bases. Looking up the germline V gene yields CDR1 SGHRS and CDR2 YFSETQ. The data stem from a study of beta chain features in type 1 diabetes (dated by TCRdb to 2016 to 2019). Notes on the research overall: Patients and healthy donors did not differ in mean age, gender distribution, total cell number or subset yield. A total of around 110,000,000 sorted cells were examined across all samples, and RNA yield correlated strongly with the number of cells per subset. The study compared the TCRB repertoires of sorted circulating CD4+ T cell subsets in recently diagnosed type 1 diabetes patients with those in matched healthy donors. Naive and central memory subsets were obtained from all 28 donors, but regulatory and stem cell-like memory subsets were isolated from only 8 patients and roughly eight healthy donors.

From each donor, a single peripheral blood sample of around 120 mL on average was drawn into heparinised tubes. A BD FACSAria II was used to sort naive, central memory, regulatory and stem cell-like memory CD4+ T cells with a panel that included CD45RO, CCR7, CD25, CD127, CD95 and CD27. Every sorted population had a purity above 95%. Right away, PBMCs were isolated by Lymphoprep density gradient centrifugation and were stained directly, with no culture step. Samples were stained and sorted in pairs, with one healthy donor and one patient per experiment, so that batch effects were minimized. The High Capacity cDNA Reverse Transcription Kit was used to reverse transcribe all of the isolated RNA, meaning that expressed TCRB transcripts were what got sequenced. Deep immunoSEQ sequencing was applied to naive, central memory and regulatory T cell samples, giving an average of around 3.4 million total reads per sample. Sorted cells were lysed in RLT buffer, and RNA was extracted using DNase-treated RNeasy Micro or Mini kits according to cell number. Each cell subset was processed on its own to prevent cross-contamination, while patient and healthy donor samples were processed together. TCRB sequences were amplified from cDNA with the immunoSEQ multiplex PCR, producing 87-bp fragments spanning the CDR3 region. Sequencing of the amplicons was performed on the Illumina HiSeq platform. As for the original processing: PCR bias was computationally corrected using synthetic template baselines, reads within Hamming distance 2 were collapsed, and singletons that could not be merged were discarded. By aligning reads against IMGT, V, D and J genes, CDR3 length, and insertions or deletions at six rearrangement sites were assigned. Within each subset, clonotype counts were normalized to sorted cell number, and only after that were true diversity and Gini coefficients computed with the tcR R package. The overlap coefficient, calculated on TCRB nucleotide sequences, was used to quantify repertoire sharing. Entries here come from immuneACCESS through TCRdb and include only in-frame sequences with V and J called. Some clones fail to appear in such tables; in the studies checked, an unresolved V gene covers under half of the shortfall, and the cause of the remainder is unknown. The DNA gave D and trimming, while V, J and clone size come from that table. The sample yields about 40,000 clones; around half were counted once. The top ten clonotypes cover 0.72% of the sample.

Results the study describes overall, beyond this receptor: Because small numbers of individuals were included in the HLA sub-analyses, any influence of HLA type on TCRB rearrangement was left unresolved. At VDJ recombination sites, patients with type 1 diabetes made fewer insertions and deleted more nucleotides, a pattern implying thymic rearrangement abnormalities. In all four CD4+ subsets, TCRB CDR3 length was moderately but significantly shorter in type 1 diabetes patients. Because cDNA was sequenced instead of genomic DNA, activated cells with high expression could be over-represented, although the groups did not differ in activation or CD3 levels. Naive, central memory and regulatory TCRB repertoires appeared more similar among patients than among healthy donors. PCR may preferentially amplify shorter templates, but because patient and control samples were amplified and corrected together, any resulting skew would affect both groups equally.

The source of this sequence is a woman between 18 and 29 years old in good health. The receptor chain draws on TRBV5-1 and TRBJ2-1; the best D guess is TRBD1, with 6 bases matching. Material for sequencing was central memory CD4+ T cells from blood. Here the CDR3 is given as CASSLGTGSSYNEQFF. In nucleotide form, the sequence is TGCGCCAGCAGCTTGGGAACAGGGAGCTCCTACAATGAGCAGTTCTTC.